The clone carrying this T cell receptor (beta chain) was seen many times. These data are taken from a study of blood T cells in healthy people across ages. Alongside a J-beta primer mix, a sample-barcoded 5' primer served in a second PCR lasting 7 to 11 cycles. A single record per CDR3 protein comes from TCRdb applying MiXCR to the 5' RACE reads. In the table there are 1.5 million to 2 million distinct CDR3 sequences, roughly 27% of which are singletons. The receptor was isolated from a woman in her 30s in good health. The sequenced sample was blood.

Here the CDR3 DNA reads TGCGCCAGCAGCCTTCCCGGGACAGCCTACGAGCAGTACTTC. It yields the protein CASSLPGTAYEQYF. V usage is TRBV5-1 and J usage is TRBJ2-7, with 7 bases matching TRBD1. V lost 4 bases and J lost 2; bases outside the gene matches: 6. This CDR3 is 14 amino acids long. Per germline, CDR1 SGHRS and CDR2 YFSETQ.